These T cell receptor beta chains were read from a single sample in a study of T cell responses to AZD1222 COVID-19 vaccine. The protocol was immunoSEQ multiplex PCR, while the TCRdb copy is restricted to in-frame clones and leaves out a portion. Of about 140,000 clones listed, more than 70% are singletons. Sequencing used peripheral blood, obtained 28 days after the second AZD1222 dose. All receptors derive from an adult who received the AZD1222 COVID-19 vaccine. Each CDR3 is given without its conserved first and last residue. A D gene is named only where the DNA matches it firmly.

.,TRBV9,ASARDPNQPQH
.,TRBV27,ATRKERGKLF
.,TRBV7-9,ASTNIGGNYGYT
.,TRBV20-1,SASIQTQY
TRBD1,TRBV27,ASSPLGTGNYGYT
.,TRBV6-5,ASTLGGYGYT
TRBD2,TRBV6-5,ASRRLAGDTGELF
.,TRBV5-1,ASSLARVTIQETQY
TRBD2,TRBV9,ASSVVAGGFYNEQF
.,TRBV7-3,ASSVTSGANVLT
.,TRBV24-1,ATSDEQAGARGYT
.,TRBV30,AWSLQPSSYNEQF
.,TRBV7-4,ASRPIETQY
.,TRBV7-9,ASSFPGNQPQH